This section outlines one T cell receptor (beta chain) sequence together with its context. These data belong to a study of T cell changes during pregnancy in multiple sclerosis. Data came from immunoSEQ multiplex PCR; TCRdb stores just in-frame clones and leaves some out. The sample has 90,000 to 100,000 clones, under 95% seen once. V lost 2 bases and J 9 bases, leaving 13 bases between the germline ends. The germline V gene encodes CDR1 MNHEY and CDR2 SVGAGI. The CDR3 runs to 13 residues. The chain couples TRBV6-5 to TRBJ1-1, with D maybe TRBD1 (5 bases). The sequence was obtained from a female donor in good health, enrolled as a control in a pregnancy study. The input for sequencing was peripheral blood, taken after pregnancy. This CDR3 reads CASSYLTEQKAFF. The CDR3, as DNA: TGTGCCAGCAGTTACCTGACAGAGCAAAAAGCTTTCTTT.